Following are 23 T cell receptor beta chains from one sample sequenced in a study of lymphopenia after photon versus proton radiotherapy. Method: immunoSEQ multiplex PCR; TCRdb's copy keeps in-frame clones and lacks some. Seen here are about 68,000 clones, roughly 93% observed once, and the top ten hold about 3.1%. The sequencing here drew on peripheral blood, taken from a patient treated with photon-based radiotherapy. These receptors originate from a woman aged 70-85 years with pancreatic cancer.

J is TRBJ2-2 and V is TRBV6-1; the D is unclear. The CDR3 extends over 10 amino acids. V lost 11 bases and J 4 bases, leaving 5 bases between the germline ends. The germline V gene has CDR1 MNHNS and CDR2 SASEGT. The CDR3 is CACGTGELFF. The CDR3 coding sequence is TGTGCCTGTGGCACCGGGGAGCTGTTTTTT.

The chain recombines TRBV5-1 with TRBJ2-3, with 11 positions matching TRBD2. V dropped 3 bases and J dropped 3; count of bases not matched to a gene: 3. Germline-derived CDR1 and CDR2 are SGHRS and YFSETQ. The CDR3 spans 15 residues. The DNA of the CDR3 is TGCGCCAGCAGCTCTAGGACTAGCGGGACAGATACGCAGTATTTT. Translation: CASSSRTSGTDTQYF.

This chain joins TRBV2 and TRBJ2-5; 7 nucleotides match TRBD2. Looked up from germline, CDR1 is SNHLY and CDR2 is FYNNEI. This CDR3 has 14 residues. V was clipped by 1 base and J by 2 bases; unmatched bases: 1. CDR3 loop: CASSEGGGQETQYF. CDR3 sequence (DNA): TGTGCCAGCAGTGAAGGCGGGGGTCAAGAGACCCAGTACTTC.

The chain has TRBV29-1 and TRBJ2-1; no reliable D call. This CDR3 is 13 amino acids long. CDR1 and CDR2 from the germline V gene are SQVTM and ANQGSEA. V lost 2 bases and J lost 10, with 15 bases in between. Here the CDR3 DNA reads TGCAGCGTTGAACAGTCACAGACCGGGGAGCAGTTCTTC. Residues: CSVEQSQTGEQFF.

The genes are TRBV29-1 and TRBJ2-1, with TRBD1 identical over 12 bases. After removal of 7 bases from V and 8 bases from J, the junction contained 9 bases not matched to a gene. The CDR3 is made up of 14 amino acids. Germline CDR1 reads SQVTM; CDR2 reads ANQGSEA. The CDR3 coding sequence is TGCAGCGCCCACGGGGGACAGGGGGCCGATGAGCAGTTCTTC. Protein: CSAHGGQGADEQFF.

The gene calls are TRBV10-3 and TRBJ2-3, with 9 positions matching TRBD2. Trimming at V came to 6 bases and at J to 2 bases, leaving 3 bases not matched to a gene. Germline CDR1 reads ENHRY; CDR2 reads SYGVKD. This CDR3 is 14 amino acids long. CDR3 protein: CAISLAGLTDTQYF. The CDR3 region has the DNA TGTGCCATCAGCCTAGCGGGGCTCACAGATACGCAGTATTTT.

The rearrangement uses TRBV6-5 and TRBJ2-5; 7 nucleotides agree with TRBD1. V shed 5 bases and J 5 bases; nucleotides not matched to a gene: 8. From germline, CDR1 is MNHEY and CDR2 SVGAGI. The length of the CDR3 is 14 residues. The CDR3 here is CASSETGPAETQYF. CDR3 sequence (DNA): TGTGCCAGCAGTGAGACAGGGCCAGCGGAGACCCAGTACTTC.

This chain joins TRBV19 and TRBJ2-2; no clear D gene. This CDR3 spans 13 amino acids. Looked up from germline, CDR1 is LNHDA and CDR2 is SQIVND (reference sequence). The V end was cut by 2 bases, the J end by 8 bases, with 9 bases between. The CDR3 here is CASSIRALGELFF. The CDR3 bases are TGTGCCAGTAGTATAAGGGCCCTTGGGGAGCTGTTTTTT. Full variable domain (rest looked up from reference TRBV19 and TRBJ2-2): DGGITQSPKYLFRKEGQNVTLSCEQNLNHDAMYWYRQDPGQGLRLIYYSQIVNDFQKGDIAEGYSVSREKKESFPLTVTSAQKNPTAFYLCASSIRALGELFFGEGSRLTVL.

The V call is TRBV7-2, the J call TRBJ2-5; 11 bases are shared with TRBD1. This CDR3 contains 14 residues. Germline V gene data show CDR1 as SGHTA and CDR2 as FQGNSA. After removal of 5 bases from V and 4 bases from J, the junction contained 3 bases not matched to a gene. CDR3 coding DNA: TGTGCCAGCAGCCGGGACAGGGGGTCAGAGACCCAGTACTTC. Its protein is CASSRDRGSETQYF.

The CDR3 region is CASSLARGGEQFF. CDR3 in DNA: TGTGCCAGCAGCTTAGCGAGGGGAGGTGAGCAGTTCTTC. The chain couples TRBV7-6 to TRBJ2-1; tentatively, D is TRBD2 (6 bases). This CDR3 is built from 13 residues. Trimming removed 0 bases from V and 9 bases from J, with 9 bases in between. Germline values: CDR1 SGHVS, CDR2 FNYEAQ.

The chain recombines TRBV30 with TRBJ1-1; D is perhaps TRBD1 (6 bases). Trimming cost V 5 bases and J 2 bases, with 12 bases left between them. The CDR3 is 13 residues long. Looked up from germline, CDR1 is GTSNPN and CDR2 is SVGIG (reference sequence). CDR3 protein: CAWGQGGNTEAFF. The CDR3 DNA reads as TGTGCCTGGGGGCAAGGGGGAAACACTGAAGCTTTCTTT.

The chain joins TRBV9 to TRBJ2-7, with a tentative D call TRBD1 (5 bases). Germline CDR1 reads SGDLS; CDR2 reads YYNGEE. Trimming took off 4 bases at V and 4 bases at J, with 36 bases between the two ends. The CDR3 spans 21 residues. The CDR3 DNA sequence: TGTGCCAGCAGCCCCTCGGGCACATCCCTTCAGGCTAAGGGGCCAAATTACGAGCAGTACTTC. This sequence encodes CASSPSGTSLQAKGPNYEQYF.

The chain joins TRBV29-1 to TRBJ2-3; D might be TRBD1 (5 bases). Trimming removed 6 bases from V and 4 bases from J, with 14 bases in between. The CDR3 length is 13 residues. CDR1 SQVTM and CDR2 ANQGSEA come from the germline V gene. CDR3 bases: TGCAGCGTAAGGGCGGTAGGGGCAGATACGCAGTATTTT. It specifies CSVRAVGADTQYF.

This rearrangement joins TRBV30 to TRBJ1-2; perhaps TRBD1 as D (5 bases). The germline V gene has CDR1 GTSNPN and CDR2 SVGIG (reference sequence). V lost 3 bases to trimming and J lost 1 base, with 12 bases between them. The CDR3 contains 14 residues. The CDR3 DNA reads as TGTGCCTGGAGCCAGGGATTGGGTAACTATGGCTACACCTTC. It yields the protein CAWSQGLGNYGYTF.

The chain links TRBV27 to TRBJ2-3; 8 bases line up with TRBD1. Unmatched junction bases numbered 0, after V lost 4 bases and J lost 0 bases. CDR1 MNHEY and CDR2 SMNVEV come from the germline V gene (reference sequence). This CDR3 has 14 amino acids. CDR3 region: CASSWTGSTDTQYF. CDR3 nucleotide sequence: TGTGCCAGCAGTTGGACAGGGAGCACAGATACGCAGTATTTT.

This clone has just a few counts. The genes are TRBV28 and TRBJ2-5, with TRBD2 identical over 7 bases. Germline trimming cut 4 bases from V and 5 bases from J; bases unmatched to any gene: 13. The CDR3 is made up of 16 amino acids. The germline gives CDR1 MDHEN, CDR2 SYDVKM. CDR3 in DNA: TGTGCCAGCAGTTCCCCTCTGGGAGGGAAGGGGGAGACCCAGTACTTC. This gives the protein CASSSPLGGKGETQYF.

The chain couples TRBV5-6 to TRBJ2-7; 12 positions match TRBD2. There are 16 residues in the CDR3. The germline gives CDR1 SGHDT, CDR2 YYEEEE. J gave up 1 base and V 3 bases, and 5 bases lay outside the gene matches. CDR3 bases: TGTGCCAGCAGCTCGCGACTAGCGGGAGTTTCCTACGAGCAGTACTTC. It is translated as CASSSRLAGVSYEQYF.

The V gene is TRBV7-2, the J gene TRBJ1-3, with D maybe TRBD1 (5 bases). The V end lost 5 bases, the J end lost 2 bases, and 10 bases lay between the germline ends. The V gene's germline CDR1 is SGHTA and CDR2 FQGNSA. This CDR3 spans 14 amino acids. For the CDR3, the DNA is TGTGCCAGCAGCCAGGGTGGTACTGGAAACACCATATATTTT. It yields the protein CASSQGGTGNTIYF.

The chain joins TRBV9 to TRBJ1-1; D gene unclear. There are 14 residues in the CDR3. Between the trimmed V and J ends, which lost 4 bases and 0 bases, there was a span of 10 bases. The germline V gene encodes CDR1 SGDLS and CDR2 YYNGEE. This chain's CDR3 is CASSQYDMNTEAFF. DNA for the CDR3: TGTGCCAGCAGCCAATACGACATGAACACTGAAGCTTTCTTT.

This clone was detected once. This chain connects TRBV27 to TRBJ2-3; D not resolved. The CDR3 totals 13 residues. Germline CDR1 reads MNHEY; CDR2 reads SMNVEV (reference sequence). Trimming cost V 6 bases and J 6 bases, with 13 bases left between them. CDR3 sequence: CASRVFPSDTQYF. CDR3 nucleotide sequence: TGTGCCAGCAGGGTGTTCCCCTCCGATACGCAGTATTTT.

The gene calls are TRBV7-3 and TRBJ2-7, with D possibly TRBD1 on 5 matching bases. CDR1 is SGHTA, CDR2 FQGTGA, per germline. Trimming stripped 2 bases from V and 2 bases from J, with 10 bases between. This CDR3 has 14 residues. The CDR3 loop reads CASSLLGPPYEQYF. CDR3 bases: TGTGCCAGCAGCTTACTGGGGCCGCCCTACGAGCAGTACTTC.

The chain is built from TRBV4-2 and TRBJ2-3, with 7 bases lining up with TRBD2. Germline V gene lookup returns CDR1 LGHNA and CDR2 YNFKEQ. The CDR3 length is 22 residues. Germline trimming cut 1 base from V and 2 bases from J; bases unmatched to any gene: 24. The CDR3 spells CASSQAVGKTLSPSGTTDTQYF. CDR3 nucleotides: TGTGCCAGCAGCCAAGCCGTGGGCAAAACTTTAAGTCCTAGCGGAACCACAGATACGCAGTATTTT.

V usage is TRBV11-1 and J usage is TRBJ2-7; 13 bases match TRBD2. The CDR3 loop spans 16 amino acids. Trimming took 5 bases from V and 1 from J; bases not matched to a gene: 5. CDR1 is SGHAT and CDR2 is FQDESV in the germline V gene (reference sequence). The CDR3 region is CASSRLAGGSSYEQYF. The CDR3 DNA reads as TGTGCCAGCAGCCGACTAGCGGGAGGTTCTTCCTACGAGCAGTACTTC. The whole variable domain, remainder taken from reference TRBV11-1 and TRBJ2-7, is EAEVAQSPRYKITEKSQAVAFWCDPISGHATLYWYRQILGQGPELLVQFQDESVVDDSQLPKDRFSAERLKGVDSTLKIQPAELGDSAMYLCASSRLAGGSSYEQYFGPGTRLTVT.